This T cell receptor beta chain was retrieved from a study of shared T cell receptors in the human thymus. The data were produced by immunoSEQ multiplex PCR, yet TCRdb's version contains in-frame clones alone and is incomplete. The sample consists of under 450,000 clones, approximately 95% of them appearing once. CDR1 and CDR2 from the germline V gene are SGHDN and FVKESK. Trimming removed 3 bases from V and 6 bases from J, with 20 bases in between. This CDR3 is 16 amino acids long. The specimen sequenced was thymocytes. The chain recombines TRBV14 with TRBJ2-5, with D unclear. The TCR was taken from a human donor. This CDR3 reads CASSHGSLTCPKTQYF. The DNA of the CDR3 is TGTGCCAGCAGCCATGGATCCTTAACATGCCCCAAGACCCAGTACTTC.